Below are 24 T cell receptor beta chains sequenced from a single sample in a study of T cells in Graves' hyperthyroidism and ophthalmopathy (dated by TCRdb to the late 2010s). The method behind the library was multiplex PCR. TCRdb shows the sequencer as Illumina HiSeq 2000. The TCR beta CDR3 regions were amplified from the RNA transcripts. The first round of RT-PCR for the TCR CDR3 was performed with the HTBI primer set and the Qiagen OneStep RT-PCR kit. In TCRdb, the public reads were trimmed at Q25 with fastp and aligned with MiXCR, with productive beta chains retained. One record per CDR3 amino acid sequence lists the most common genes and DNA. Across this sample there are more than 300,000 distinct CDR3 sequences, with around 20% seen only once. The ten top clones hold 40% of the sample. Input material: blood. The source is a man younger than 35 with Graves' ophthalmopathy.

For this clonotype: A much larger clone differs by one base, so this may be a read error. The CDR3 bases are TGTGCCAGCAGAGTTGAGGGGCGCACCGGGGAGCTGTTTTTT. Translating gives CASRVEGRTGELFF. J is TRBJ2-2 and V is TRBV6-1; D is tentatively TRBD1 or TRBD2 (5 bases each). V shed 6 bases and J shed 4 bases, with 12 bases lying between them. Germline values: CDR1 MNHNS, CDR2 SASEGT. The CDR3 loop spans 14 amino acids.

This clonotype was counted at least ten times. V usage is TRBV5-1 and J usage is TRBJ1-1, with D perhaps TRBD1 (5 bases). The V and J ends lost 0 bases and 4 bases respectively, with 10 bases between them. CDR3 size: 14 residues. CDR1 and CDR2 (germline): SGHRS, YFSETQ. CDR3 nucleotides: TGCGCCAGCAGCTTGGTCTATGGGGGCACTGAAGCTTTCTTT. It translates to CASSLVYGGTEAFF.

This clonotype occurred a few times. The chain links TRBV7-8 to TRBJ2-6; D is uncertain. This CDR3 comprises 18 residues. Trimming removed 2 bases at V and 1 base at J, with 15 bases between. Germline V lookup: CDR1 SGHVS, CDR2 FQNEAQ. The CDR3 sequence is CASSLKSPYFSGANVLTF. The CDR3, as DNA: TGTGCCAGCAGCTTAAAGAGCCCATACTTTTCTGGGGCCAACGTCCTGACTTTC. Full variable domain (remainder filled in from reference TRBV7-8 and TRBJ2-6): GAGVSQSPRYKVAKRGQDVALRCDPISGHVSLFWYQQALGQGPEFLTYFQNEAQLDKSGLPSDRFFAERPEGSVSTLKIQRTQQEDSAVYLCASSLKSPYFSGANVLTFGAGSRLTVL.

There are many counts of this clonotype. The V gene is TRBV7-2, the J gene TRBJ1-1; D is perhaps TRBD1 (6 bases). Germline V CDR1 and CDR2: SGHTA, FQGNSA. Trimming took off 2 bases at V and 2 bases at J, with 9 bases between the two ends. The CDR3 is 14 residues long. The CDR3 DNA is TGTGCCAGCAGCTTAAGGACAGCTAACACTGAAGCTTTCTTT. Its protein product is CASSLRTANTEAFF.

This clonotype was recorded many times. The chain recombines TRBV20-1 with TRBJ1-1; 8 bases fit TRBD1. J gave up 0 bases and V 6 bases, and 12 bases lay outside the gene matches. Germline lookup yields CDR1 DFQATT and CDR2 SNEGSKA (reference sequence). The CDR3 totals 16 residues. CDR3 amino acids: CSASRQGTSLNTEAFF. The CDR3 coding sequence is TGCAGTGCAAGTCGACAGGGGACGTCCCTGAACACTGAAGCTTTCTTT.

This clonotype was counted only a few times. The chain has TRBV7-9 and TRBJ1-2; a weak D match, TRBD1 (6 bases). CDR1 is SEHNR and CDR2 is FQNEAQ in the germline V gene (reference sequence). The CDR3 has 12 amino acids. V gave up 10 bases and J gave up 5 bases, with 14 bases separating them. In nucleotides, the CDR3 is TGTGCCACCTTAATGGGGGCATATGGCTACACCTTC. Its protein is CATLMGAYGYTF.

This clonotype was seen at least ten times. V gene TRBV7-8 combines with J gene TRBJ1-2; no definite D call. Trimming pared 4 bases from V and 7 bases from J, leaving 13 bases between. Germline V gene data show CDR1 as SGHVS and CDR2 as FQNEAQ. This CDR3 is built from 13 residues. Here the CDR3 DNA reads TGTGCCAGCAGCTCAAGGCGGGAGAGTGGCTACACCTTC. It encodes CASSSRRESGYTF.

On this clonotype: This could be a read error, since a much larger clone is one nucleotide away. No conserved phenylalanine or tryptophan is present at the end of the CDR3, so a read error is the likely explanation. The chain recombines TRBV9 with TRBJ1-4; possibly TRBD1 for D (5 bases). Germline V CDR1 and CDR2: SGDLS, YYNGEE. Trimming pared 4 bases from V and 3 bases from J, leaving 13 bases between. The length of the CDR3 is 15 residues. CDR3 amino acids: CASSPSPGANEKLFL. The DNA for the CDR3 is TGTGCCAGCAGCCCGTCCCCGGGGGCTAATGAAAAACTGTTTCTT.

This clonotype was counted many times. The chain links TRBV6-5 to TRBJ1-5; the D gene is possibly TRBD1 (6 bases). V lost 0 bases, J lost 1 base, and 13 bases lay in between. The CDR3 consists of 17 residues. Per germline, CDR1 MNHEY and CDR2 SVGAGI. CDR3 sequence reads: CASSYSAGALSNQPQHF. CDR3 nucleotide sequence: TGTGCCAGCAGTTACTCAGCAGGGGCTCTAAGCAATCAGCCCCAGCATTTT.

This clonotype was counted many times. The rearrangement joins TRBV2 to TRBJ2-5; 7 bases fit TRBD1. Germline V gene sequence: CDR1 SNHLY, CDR2 FYNNEI. The CDR3 spans 14 residues. V lost 3 bases, J lost 13 bases, and 14 bases stayed unmatched. The CDR3: CASSDETGPQARYF. CDR3 nucleotide sequence: TGTGCCAGCAGTGACGAGACAGGGCCGCAGGCTCGGTACTTC.

This clonotype was counted once. The chain couples TRBV9 to TRBJ1-3, with 8 bases identical to TRBD1. The J segment lost 4 bases and the V segment lost 5 bases, leaving 8 bases of the junction unmatched. Germline assignment: CDR1 SGDLS and CDR2 YYNGEE. The CDR3 extends over 15 amino acids. The CDR3 sequence: CASSFGQGPGNTIYF. Written as DNA, the CDR3 is TGTGCCAGCAGTTTTGGACAGGGTCCCGGAAACACCATATATTTT.

The J gene is TRBJ1-4, the V gene TRBV27; no clear D. This CDR3 has 13 amino acids. Trimming shortened V by 6 bases and J by 7 bases, and 12 bases separated the two germline ends. The germline gives CDR1 MNHEY, CDR2 SMNVEV (reference sequence). The CDR3 loop is CASRRPAGEKLFF. Written as DNA, the CDR3 is TGTGCCAGCAGGAGACCGGCGGGTGAAAAACTGTTTTTT.

In its sample, this clonotype was seen many times. V gene TRBV5-1 combines with J gene TRBJ1-1; D might be TRBD1 (6 bases). The length of the CDR3 is 15 residues. CDR1 is SGHRS, CDR2 YFSETQ, per germline. Trimming left V 0 bases short and J 1 base short, with 10 bases between. The CDR3 sequence is CASSLEQGANTEAFF. CDR3 sequence (DNA): TGCGCCAGCAGCTTGGAACAGGGAGCGAACACTGAAGCTTTCTTT.

This chain connects TRBV7-9 to TRBJ1-2; TRBD1 aligns across 11 bases. The CDR3 extends over 15 amino acids. Unmatched junction bases numbered 5, after V lost 5 bases and J lost 3 bases. Germline CDR1 and CDR2: SEHNR and FQNEAQ (reference sequence). DNA for the CDR3: TGTGCCAGCAGCCCCGGACAGGGGGCATACTATGGCTACACCTTC. Amino acid sequence: CASSPGQGAYYGYTF.

This clonotype was counted many times. A much larger clone sits a single nucleotide away, making a read error possible. The rearrangement uses TRBV5-1 and TRBJ2-7; 10 nucleotides align to TRBD1. This CDR3 is 14 amino acids long. Germline lookup yields CDR1 SGHRS and CDR2 YFSETQ. Trimming removed 5 bases from V and 2 bases from J; junction bases left unmatched: 4. The DNA for the CDR3 is TGCGCCAGCAGGTCCGGGACAGGGGCCTACGAGCAGTACTTC. This translates into CASRSGTGAYEQYF.

There are many counts of this clonotype. This rearrangement joins TRBV11-2 to TRBJ2-3; D may be TRBD1 (5 bases). V gave up 3 bases and J gave up 0 bases, with 10 bases separating them. The germline gives CDR1 SGHAT, CDR2 FQNNGV. CDR3 length: 15 amino acids. CDR3 DNA sequence: TGTGCCAGCAGCTTCCGACAGAGCAGCACAGATACGCAGTATTTT. Protein product: CASSFRQSSTDTQYF.

This clonotype was recorded at least ten times. This rearrangement joins TRBV11-2 to TRBJ2-5; the match to TRBD2 covers 11 bases. Germline V gives CDR1 SGHAT, CDR2 FQNNGV. The ends lost 4 bases at V and 2 bases at J; junction bases unmatched: 3. CDR3 length: 15 residues. CDR3 nucleotides: TGTGCCAGCAGCTGGGGACTAGCGGAACAAGAGACCCAGTACTTC. Its translation is CASSWGLAEQETQYF.

This clonotype occurred a few times. The chain recombines TRBV2 with TRBJ2-3; D may be TRBD2 (6 bases). Germline V gene data show CDR1 as SNHLY and CDR2 as FYNNEI. V lost 10 bases and J 1 base, leaving 18 bases between the germline ends. CDR3 size: 15 residues. CDR3 coding DNA: TGTGCCACCACTTCGTACTCGGGGGGCACAGATACGCAGTATTTT. Translated, it gives CATTSYSGGTDTQYF.

This clonotype was seen more than once but under ten times. The genes are TRBV9 and TRBJ1-6; weak D call: TRBD1 (6 bases). This CDR3 is 14 amino acids long. Germline CDR1 reads SGDLS; CDR2 reads YYNGEE. With 7 bases removed from V and 7 bases from J, the gap between germline ends came to 15 bases. The CDR3 region has the DNA TGTGCCAGCGACGGGGGGCCCAAGAATTCACCCCTCCACTTT. Translation: CASDGGPKNSPLHF.

This clonotype was observed at least ten times. This chain uses TRBV5-1 with TRBJ2-3; TRBD1 matches 8 bases. CDR1 and CDR2 from the germline V gene are SGHRS and YFSETQ. The CDR3 covers 16 residues. V dropped 4 bases and J dropped 6; count of bases not matched to a gene: 13. DNA of the CDR3: TGCGCCAGCAGCATCGGACAGGGTGGGAATGGGGATACGCAGTATTTT. The encoded protein is CASSIGQGGNGDTQYF.

A few counts support this clonotype. The rearrangement uses TRBV9 and TRBJ1-3; 11 positions agree with TRBD1. The CDR3 spans 15 residues. V was clipped by 5 bases and J by 4 bases; unmatched bases: 5. Germline CDR1 is SGDLS and CDR2 is YYNGEE. CDR3 nucleotide sequence: TGTGCCAGCAGTGGACAGGGGGCAAGGGGAAACACCATATATTTT. This encodes CASSGQGARGNTIYF. The full variable domain, in which reference TRBV9 and TRBJ1-3 provide the parts outside the CDR3, is DSGVTQTPKHLITATGQRVTLRCSPRSGDLSVYWYQQSLDQGLQFLIQYYNGEERAKGNILERFSAQQFPDLHSELNLSSLELGDSALYFCASSGQGARGNTIYFGEGSWLTVV.

This clonotype has a count of ten or more. This chain links TRBV20-1 with TRBJ2-3, with 7 nucleotides matching TRBD1. After removal of 7 bases from V and 5 bases from J, the junction contained 6 bases not matched to a gene. CDR1 is DFQATT and CDR2 is SNEGSKA in the germline V gene (reference sequence). This CDR3 has 12 amino acids. DNA of the CDR3: TGCAGTGACGGGACAGAGCGAGATACGCAGTATTTT. Its protein is CSDGTERDTQYF.

The V gene is TRBV28, the J gene TRBJ2-1; 8 positions match TRBD2. CDR1 and CDR2 from the germline V gene are MDHEN and SYDVKM. The length of the CDR3 is 14 residues. With V trimmed by 7 bases and J by 7 bases, 9 bases remained unmatched. CDR3 nucleotide sequence: TGTGCCAGCATCGGGGGGGGGCCGGGGAATGAGCAGTTCTTC. This sequence encodes CASIGGGPGNEQFF.

This clonotype was observed a few times. The CDR3: CATSRDTSSYEQYF. DNA of the CDR3: TGTGCCACCAGCAGAGATACTAGCTCCTACGAGCAGTACTTC. The genes are TRBV15 and TRBJ2-7; D may be TRBD2 (5 bases). V lost 0 bases and J 0 bases, leaving 6 bases between the germline ends. The CDR3 contains 14 residues. Germline-derived CDR1 and CDR2 are LNHNV and YYDKDF (reference sequence).